The 15 T cell receptor beta chains below were found in one sample sequenced in a study of cytomegalovirus exposure and HLA in healthy donors. 13 Jbeta primers and 60 Vbeta primers were used for the PCR. The data were produced by immunoSEQ multiplex PCR, yet TCRdb's version contains in-frame clones alone and is incomplete. The table includes roughly 180,000 clones, 76% detected once. Sequences were obtained from PBMCs. The receptors originated from a female donor in good health and CMV-seronegative.

This chain links TRBV28 with TRBJ2-7; a possible D gene is TRBD2 (5 bases). V lost 5 bases to trimming and J lost 0 bases, with 14 bases between them. Germline CDR1 reads MDHEN; CDR2 reads SYDVKM. The CDR3 is 15 amino acids. In DNA form, the CDR3 reads TGTGCCAGCAGTCCCGCGGGCGGGCCCTCCTACGAGCAGTACTTC. It yields the protein CASSPAGGPSYEQYF.

V is TRBV5-4 and J is TRBJ1-1; tentatively, D is TRBD1 (6 bases). This CDR3 spans 13 amino acids. Trimming removed 3 bases at V and 6 bases at J, with 12 bases between. Germline lookup yields CDR1 SGHNT and CDR2 YYREEE (reference sequence). The CDR3 reads CASSWGQASEAFF. The DNA of the CDR3 is TGTGCCAGCAGCTGGGGGCAGGCGTCTGAAGCTTTCTTT.

The rearrangement joins TRBV18 to TRBJ1-4, with TRBD1 matching 7 bases. Germline V CDR1 and CDR2: KGHSH, LQKENI. V was clipped by 3 bases and J by 3 bases; unmatched bases: 4. This CDR3 is 15 amino acids long. As DNA, the CDR3 is TGTGCCAGCTCACCGACAGGGAACTCTAATGAAAAACTGTTTTTT. Protein sequence: CASSPTGNSNEKLFF.

This rearrangement joins TRBV5-6 to TRBJ2-5; TRBD2 matches at 16 bases. The end of the DNA fits TRBJ2-7 better, so the J call may be wrong. CDR3 length: 19 residues. Germline V lookup: CDR1 SGHDT, CDR2 YYEEEE. CDR3 sequence: CASSRHPGLAGGSPYEQYF. CDR3 DNA sequence: TGTGCCAGCAGCCGTCACCCGGGACTAGCGGGAGGGTCCCCCTACGAGCAGTACTTC.

The gene calls are TRBV28 and TRBJ2-2; 7 bases align to TRBD2. Looked up from germline, CDR1 is MDHEN and CDR2 is SYDVKM. Trimming removed 6 bases from V and 5 bases from J; junction bases left unmatched: 6. The CDR3 covers 14 residues. This CDR3 is CASREGGRTGELFF. CDR3 in DNA: TGTGCCAGCAGGGAGGGAGGGAGGACCGGGGAGCTGTTTTTT.

V gene TRBV9 combines with J gene TRBJ2-5, with 12 bases aligning to TRBD2. CDR3 size: 15 residues. Looked up from germline, CDR1 is SGDLS and CDR2 is YYNGEE. Trimming cost V 7 bases and J 4 bases; bases outside gene matches: 8. The CDR3 loop is CASGRLAGVGETQYF. DNA for the CDR3: TGTGCCAGCGGTCGACTAGCGGGAGTCGGAGAGACCCAGTACTTC.

V is TRBV10-3 and J is TRBJ1-2, with 10 nucleotides matching TRBD1. Per germline, CDR1 ENHRY and CDR2 SYGVKD. CDR3 length: 14 residues. V dropped 10 bases and J dropped 3; count of bases not matched to a gene: 8. CDR3 sequence reads: CATGTGARDYGYTF. CDR3 coding DNA: TGTGCCACAGGGACAGGGGCTCGCGACTATGGCTACACCTTC.

This chain connects TRBV5-1 to TRBJ2-7, with 7 bases fitting TRBD2. Germline lookup yields CDR1 SGHRS and CDR2 YFSETQ. V lost 4 bases, J lost 5 bases, and 6 bases stayed unmatched. The CDR3 consists of 13 residues. CDR3 nucleotide sequence: TGCGCCAGCAGCGCGGGAGTCAGCGACGAGCAGTACTTC. Translated: CASSAGVSDEQYF.

The chain carries TRBV7-9 and TRBJ1-1; no clear D. Per germline, CDR1 SEHNR and CDR2 FQNEAQ (reference sequence). CDR3 size: 15 residues. The V gene lost 1 base and the J gene lost 1 base, with 10 bases spanning the gap. The CDR3 spells CASSLERSRNTEAFF. Written as DNA, the CDR3 is TGTGCCAGCAGCTTAGAACGGAGTAGGAACACTGAAGCTTTCTTT.

This chain links TRBV4-1 with TRBJ2-3; 10 nucleotides line up with TRBD1. V was pared by 1 base and J by 1 base, with 2 bases of the junction left unmatched. Germline V gene sequence: CDR1 MGHRA, CDR2 YSYEKL. The length of the CDR3 is 16 residues. The CDR3 here is CASSQATGGGTDTQYF. DNA for the CDR3: TGCGCCAGCAGCCAAGCGACAGGGGGCGGCACAGATACGCAGTATTTT.

In this sample, this clone turned up a few times. This sequence joins TRBV9 and TRBJ1-1; TRBD1 aligns across 8 bases. Per germline, CDR1 SGDLS and CDR2 YYNGEE. V gave up 5 bases and J gave up 3 bases; unmatched junction bases: 9. The CDR3 spans 15 residues. The CDR3 spells CASSRAGGMDTEAFF. CDR3 bases: TGTGCCAGCAGTCGCGCAGGGGGCATGGACACTGAAGCTTTCTTT.

The chain couples TRBV7-6 to TRBJ2-7; no clear D. The germline gives CDR1 SGHVS, CDR2 FNYEAQ. This CDR3 contains 12 residues. Trimming pared 4 bases from V and 4 bases from J, leaving 8 bases between. For the CDR3, the DNA is TGTGCCAGCAGCTCCCTTAGTTACGAGCAGTACTTC. Translation: CASSSLSYEQYF. The whole variable domain, remainder taken from reference TRBV7-6 and TRBJ2-7, is GAGVSQSPRYKVTKRGQDVALRCDPISGHVSLYWYRQALGQGPEFLTYFNYEAQQDKSGLPNDRFSAERPEGSISTLTIQRTEQRDSAMYRCASSSLSYEQYFGPGTRLTVT.

CDR3 loop: CASSEVGQGLFF. CDR3 DNA: TGTGCCAGCAGTGAAGTGGGACAGGGGCTATTCTTT. The V call is TRBV25-1, the J call TRBJ1-1, with 10 bases identical to TRBD1. The CDR3 covers 12 residues. V lost 2 bases and J lost 14; bases outside the gene matches: 5. Germline assignment: CDR1 MGHDK and CDR2 SYGVNS. The whole variable domain, remainder taken from reference TRBV25-1 and TRBJ1-1, is EADIYQTPRYLVIGTGKKITLECSQTMGHDKMYWYQQDPGMELHLIHYSYGVNSTEKGDLSSESTVSRIRTEHFPLTLESARPSHTSQYLCASSEVGQGLFFGQGTRLTVV.

This clone showed up just a few times. The chain employs TRBV10-3 and TRBJ1-3; TRBD1 is a possible D gene (6 bases). Germline V gives CDR1 ENHRY, CDR2 SYGVKD. V dropped 10 bases and J dropped 6 bases, with 22 bases sitting between them. This CDR3 region has 15 residues. CDR3 loop: CATRMEGGGANTIYF. In nucleotides, the CDR3 is TGTGCCACCAGGATGGAGGGGGGGGGAGCAAACACCATATATTTT.

This chain links TRBV5-4 with TRBJ1-2; D gene uncertain. CDR1 and CDR2 from the germline V gene are SGHNT and YYREEE (reference sequence). V lost 4 bases, J lost 0 bases, and 16 bases lay in between. The CDR3 runs to 16 residues. The CDR3 nucleotides read TGTGCCAGCAGCCCTCCCTATAGAACCACTAACTATGGCTACACCTTC. It codes for CASSPPYRTTNYGYTF.